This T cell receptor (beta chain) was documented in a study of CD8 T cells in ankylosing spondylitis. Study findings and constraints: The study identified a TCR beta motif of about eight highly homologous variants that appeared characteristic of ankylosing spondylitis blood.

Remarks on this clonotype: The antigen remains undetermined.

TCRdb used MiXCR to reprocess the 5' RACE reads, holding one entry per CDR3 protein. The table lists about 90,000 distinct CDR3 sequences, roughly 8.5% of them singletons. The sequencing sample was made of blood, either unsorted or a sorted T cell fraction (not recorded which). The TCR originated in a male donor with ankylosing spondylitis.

The CDR3 DNA is TGTGCCAGCAGTCCCATAGACGCCGCCTACGAGCAGTACTTC. As protein: CASSPIDAAYEQYF. The chain uses TRBV27 and TRBJ2-7, with D hard to call. There are 14 residues in the CDR3. Germline CDR1 reads MNHEY; CDR2 reads SMNVEV (reference sequence). V gave up 5 bases and J gave up 2 bases, with 13 bases separating them.